This TCR beta chain was obtained from a study of blood T cell repertoires in COVID-19. About the study: The cDNA or gDNA used as material had been derived from T cells, B-cell-depleted T cells, or PBMCs.

Germline V gives CDR1 LGHDT, CDR2 YNNKEL (reference sequence). The CDR3 extends over 12 amino acids. The V end was cut by 3 bases, the J end by 5 bases, with 7 bases between. Study processing details: Reference gene primer amplification yielded estimated nucleated cell counts. Measured with immunoSEQ multiplex PCR; TCRdb has only the in-frame clones, and not every one. V and J calls and clone size follow that table, whereas D and trimming were derived from the DNA. Of about 230,000 clones detected, roughly 88% appear once; the ten largest clones hold around 26%. Sequencing used peripheral blood. This receptor was taken from a man in his forties or fifties with acute or convalescent COVID-19. The rearrangement joins TRBV3-1 (or the pseudogene TRBV3-2) to TRBJ1-2, with D unclear. The CDR3 protein is CASSHTAYGYTF. The CDR3 DNA follows: TGTGCCAGCAGCCACACAGCATATGGCTACACCTTC.